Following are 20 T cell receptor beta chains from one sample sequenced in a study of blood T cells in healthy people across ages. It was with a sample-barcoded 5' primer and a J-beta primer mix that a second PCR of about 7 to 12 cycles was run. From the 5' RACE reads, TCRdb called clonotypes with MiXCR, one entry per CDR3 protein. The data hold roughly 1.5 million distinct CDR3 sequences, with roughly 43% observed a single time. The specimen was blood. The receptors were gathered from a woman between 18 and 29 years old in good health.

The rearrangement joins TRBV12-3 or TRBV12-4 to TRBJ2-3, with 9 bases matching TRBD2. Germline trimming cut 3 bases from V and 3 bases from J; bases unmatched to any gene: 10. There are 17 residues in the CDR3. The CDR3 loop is CASSFLSAGGPTDTQYF. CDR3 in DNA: TGTGCCAGCAGTTTCCTTTCGGCGGGAGGGCCTACAGATACGCAGTATTTT.

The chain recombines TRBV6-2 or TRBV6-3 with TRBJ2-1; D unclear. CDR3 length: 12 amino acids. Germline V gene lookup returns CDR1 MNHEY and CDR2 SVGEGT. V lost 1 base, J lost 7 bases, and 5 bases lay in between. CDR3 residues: CASSYWVNEQFF. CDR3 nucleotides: TGTGCCAGCAGTTACTGGGTTAATGAGCAGTTCTTC.

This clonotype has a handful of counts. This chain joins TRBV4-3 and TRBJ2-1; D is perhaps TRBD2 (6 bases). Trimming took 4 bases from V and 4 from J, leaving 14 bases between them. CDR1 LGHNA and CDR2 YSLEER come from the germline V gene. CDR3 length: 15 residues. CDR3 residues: CASSLGVAAYNEQFF. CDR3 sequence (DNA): TGCGCCAGCAGCCTGGGAGTAGCGGCTTACAATGAGCAGTTCTTC.

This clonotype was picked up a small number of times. CDR3: CASSEAGRYYEQYF. As DNA, the CDR3 is TGTGCCAGCAGTGAAGCGGGTCGATACTACGAGCAGTACTTC. The V gene is TRBV25-1, the J gene TRBJ2-7; tentative D call: TRBD2 (5 bases). Deletions cut 2 bases from V and 3 bases from J, with 11 bases between. This CDR3 contains 14 residues. Germline CDR1 and CDR2: MGHDK and SYGVNS.

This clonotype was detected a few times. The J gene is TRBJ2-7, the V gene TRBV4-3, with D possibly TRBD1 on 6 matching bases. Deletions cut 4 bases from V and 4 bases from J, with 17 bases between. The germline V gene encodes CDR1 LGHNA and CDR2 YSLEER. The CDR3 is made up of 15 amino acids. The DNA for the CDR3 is TGCGCCAGCAGCCGAGAGGGGGTAGGGGGTTACGAGCAGTACTTC. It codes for CASSREGVGGYEQYF.

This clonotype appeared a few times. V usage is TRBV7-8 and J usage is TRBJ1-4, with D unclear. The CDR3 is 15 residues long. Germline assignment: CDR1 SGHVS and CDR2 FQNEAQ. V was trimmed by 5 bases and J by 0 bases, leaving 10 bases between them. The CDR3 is CASSASGSTNEKLFF. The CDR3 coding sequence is TGTGCCAGCAGCGCCTCGGGATCAACTAATGAAAAACTGTTTTTT.

The CDR3 sequence: CASTRGGDTGELFF. The CDR3 DNA reads as TGTGCCAGCACCAGGGGCGGAGACACCGGGGAGCTGTTTTTT. The rearrangement links TRBV12-3 or TRBV12-4 to TRBJ2-2; possibly TRBD1 for D (6 bases). V lost 7 bases and J 3 bases, leaving 12 bases between the germline ends. The CDR3 has 14 amino acids.

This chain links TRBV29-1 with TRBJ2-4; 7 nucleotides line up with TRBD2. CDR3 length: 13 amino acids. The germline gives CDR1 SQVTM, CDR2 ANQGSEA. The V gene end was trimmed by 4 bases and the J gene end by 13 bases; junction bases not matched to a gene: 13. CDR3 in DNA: TGCAGCGTTGCACGGGACTATAGGGGAGAGCAGTACTTC. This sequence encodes CSVARDYRGEQYF.

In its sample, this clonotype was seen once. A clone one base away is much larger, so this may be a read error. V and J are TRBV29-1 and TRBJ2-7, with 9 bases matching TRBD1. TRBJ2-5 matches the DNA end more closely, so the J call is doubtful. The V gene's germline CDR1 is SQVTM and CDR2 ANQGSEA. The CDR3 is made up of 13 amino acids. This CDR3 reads CSVRAGTGETQYF. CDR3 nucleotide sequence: TGCAGCGTTCGAGCCGGGACAGGGGAGACCCAGTACTTC.

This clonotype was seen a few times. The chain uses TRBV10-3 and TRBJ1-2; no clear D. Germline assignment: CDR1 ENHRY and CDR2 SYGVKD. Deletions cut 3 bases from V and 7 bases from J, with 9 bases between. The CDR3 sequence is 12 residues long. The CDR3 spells CAISETEGGYTF. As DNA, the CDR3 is TGTGCCATCAGTGAAACAGAAGGTGGCTACACCTTC.

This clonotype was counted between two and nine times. The CDR3 sequence: CASSLGGGVSYNEQFF. The CDR3 DNA follows: TGTGCCAGCAGCTTAGGCGGGGGGGTCTCCTACAATGAGCAGTTCTTC. This chain links TRBV7-2 with TRBJ2-1, with TRBD2 matching 9 bases. CDR1 and CDR2 (germline): SGHTA, FQGNSA. Trimming at V came to 1 base and at J to 0 bases, leaving 1 base not matched to a gene. CDR3 size: 16 residues.

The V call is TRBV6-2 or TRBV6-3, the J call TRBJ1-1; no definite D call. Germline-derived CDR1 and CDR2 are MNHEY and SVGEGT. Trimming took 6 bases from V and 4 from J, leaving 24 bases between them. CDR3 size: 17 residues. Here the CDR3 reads CASSDVTYPGSSTEAFF. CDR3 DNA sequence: TGTGCCAGCAGCGACGTGACGTACCCGGGGTCATCCACTGAAGCTTTCTTT.

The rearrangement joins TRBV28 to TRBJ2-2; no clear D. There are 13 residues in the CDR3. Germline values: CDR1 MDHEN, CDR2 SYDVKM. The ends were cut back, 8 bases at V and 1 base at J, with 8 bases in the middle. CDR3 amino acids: CASFGQNTGELFF. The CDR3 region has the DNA TGTGCCAGCTTCGGGCAGAACACCGGGGAGCTGTTTTTT.

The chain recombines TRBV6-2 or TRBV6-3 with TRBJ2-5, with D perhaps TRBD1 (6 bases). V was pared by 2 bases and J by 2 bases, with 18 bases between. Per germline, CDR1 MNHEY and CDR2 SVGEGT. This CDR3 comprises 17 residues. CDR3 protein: CASSYPETPGDQETQYF. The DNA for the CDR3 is TGTGCCAGCAGTTACCCTGAGACGCCAGGGGATCAAGAGACCCAGTACTTC.

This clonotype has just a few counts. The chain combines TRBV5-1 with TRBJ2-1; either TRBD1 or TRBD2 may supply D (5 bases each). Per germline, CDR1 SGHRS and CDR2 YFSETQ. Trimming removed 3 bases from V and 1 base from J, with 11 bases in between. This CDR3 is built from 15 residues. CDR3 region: CASSSGTKSYNEQFF. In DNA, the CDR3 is TGCGCCAGCAGCTCCGGGACCAAGTCCTACAATGAGCAGTTCTTC.

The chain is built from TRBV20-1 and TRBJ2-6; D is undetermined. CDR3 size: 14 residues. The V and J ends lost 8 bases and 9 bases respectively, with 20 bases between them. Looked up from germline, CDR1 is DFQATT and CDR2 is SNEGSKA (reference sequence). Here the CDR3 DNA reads TGCAGTCCTAAAAGGGCCTGGGCGAGCAACGTCCTGACTTTC. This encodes CSPKRAWASNVLTF.

The CDR3 region has the DNA TGTGCCAGCAGTTCCCGACAGGGGGCTATTGGCAATCAGCCCCAGCATTTT. This codes for CASSSRQGAIGNQPQHF. This sequence joins TRBV27 and TRBJ1-5, with TRBD1 matching 10 bases. Germline loops: CDR1 MNHEY, CDR2 SMNVEV (reference sequence). CDR3 size: 17 residues. Trimming removed 4 bases from V and 2 bases from J; junction bases left unmatched: 8.

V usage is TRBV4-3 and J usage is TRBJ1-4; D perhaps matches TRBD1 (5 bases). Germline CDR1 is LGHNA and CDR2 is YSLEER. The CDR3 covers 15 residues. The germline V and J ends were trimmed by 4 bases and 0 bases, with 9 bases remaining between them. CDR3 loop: CASSLQGSTNEKLFF. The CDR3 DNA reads TGCGCCAGCAGCCTTCAGGGATCAACTAATGAAAAACTGTTTTTT.

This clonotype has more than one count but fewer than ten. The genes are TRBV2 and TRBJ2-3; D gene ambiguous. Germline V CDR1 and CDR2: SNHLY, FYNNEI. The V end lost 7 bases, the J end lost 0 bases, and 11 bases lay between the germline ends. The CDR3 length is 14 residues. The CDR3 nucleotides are TGTGCCAGCATAGCCACGACCAGCACAGATACGCAGTATTTT. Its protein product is CASIATTSTDTQYF. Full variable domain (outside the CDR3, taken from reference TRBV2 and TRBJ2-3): EPEVTQTPSHQVTQMGQEVILRCVPISNHLYFYWYRQILGQKVEFLVSFYNNEISEKSEIFDDQFSVERPDGSNFTLKIRSTKLEDSAMYFCASIATTSTDTQYFGPGTRLTVL.

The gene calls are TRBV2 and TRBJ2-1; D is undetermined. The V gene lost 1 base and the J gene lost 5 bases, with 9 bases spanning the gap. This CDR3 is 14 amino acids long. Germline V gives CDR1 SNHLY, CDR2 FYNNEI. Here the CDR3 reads CASSEVRVDNEQFF. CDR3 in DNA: TGTGCCAGCAGTGAAGTCCGGGTGGACAATGAGCAGTTCTTC.